This T cell receptor (beta chain) is drawn from a study of blood T cell repertoires in COVID-19. Across the whole study: Sample material is recorded as cDNA or gDNA derived from T cells, B-cell-depleted T cells, or PBMCs.

Enrolment of Seattle patients took place during active infection, and they were followed longitudinally. How the authors handled the data: Reference gene primer amplification yielded estimated nucleated cell counts. Here immunoSEQ multiplex PCR was the method, and the copy in TCRdb shows in-frame clones only, minus some. V and J calls and clone size are as listed in that table; D and trimming were resolved from the DNA. The data show about 150,000 clones, with roughly 88% seen just once and roughly 0.62% held by the top ten. This clonotype was obtained from a man in his 60s with COVID-19, enrolled during active disease. The sequenced material came from peripheral blood.

The CDR3 DNA reads as TGTGCCAGCAGCCAACTATCGGGGGGATTGAGAGGGACTGAAGCTTTCTTT. The encoded protein is CASSQLSGGLRGTEAFF. This rearrangement joins TRBV14 to TRBJ1-1; weak D call: TRBD1 (5 bases). CDR1 is SGHDN and CDR2 is FVKESK in the germline V gene. V was trimmed by 2 bases and J by 5 bases, leaving 21 bases between them. The CDR3 contains 17 residues.